These 25 T cell receptor beta chains were all obtained from the same sample, sequenced in a study of T cells in Graves' hyperthyroidism and ophthalmopathy. RNA transcripts provided the source from which TCR beta CDR3 regions were amplified. The HTBI primer set served for first-round RT-PCR of the TCR CDR3. TCRdb re-called the multiplex PCR reads through MiXCR, storing one row per CDR3 protein. The sample includes hundreds of thousands of distinct CDR3 sequences, approximately 25% of them seen just once. The sample consisted of blood. The receptors were sampled from a woman between 25 and 40 years old with Graves' ophthalmopathy.

This sequence joins TRBV6-1 and TRBJ1-1; possibly TRBD1 for D (6 bases). The CDR3 extends over 13 amino acids. V was clipped by 10 bases and J by 0 bases, with 12 bases between them. Germline-derived CDR1 and CDR2 are MNHNS and SASEGT. The CDR3 loop reads CATETGLNTEAFF. For the CDR3, the DNA is TGTGCCACGGAAACAGGGTTGAACACTGAAGCTTTCTTT.

In this sample, this clonotype turned up many times. V and J are TRBV6-2 or TRBV6-3 and TRBJ2-3; 11 bases match TRBD2. Germline V gene data show CDR1 as MNHEY and CDR2 as SVGEGT. This CDR3 contains 18 residues. V shed 6 bases, J shed 0 bases, and the junction held 11 bases outside the gene matches. CDR3 in amino acids: CASSATSGGTLSTDTQYF. The CDR3 DNA reads as TGTGCCAGCAGCGCTACTAGCGGGGGAACCTTAAGCACAGATACGCAGTATTTT.

This clonotype showed up many times. This chain connects TRBV9 to TRBJ1-2, with D unresolved. Per germline, CDR1 SGDLS and CDR2 YYNGEE. The CDR3 is 13 residues long. V was trimmed by 0 bases and J by 8 bases, leaving 11 bases between them. This CDR3 reads CASSVEGFWGYTF. CDR3 DNA sequence: TGTGCCAGCAGCGTAGAGGGTTTTTGGGGCTACACCTTC.

This sequence joins TRBV20-1 and TRBJ2-2; D might be TRBD1 (6 bases). The V end was cut by 3 bases, the J end by 2 bases, with 13 bases between. This CDR3 is built from 15 residues. Germline V lookup: CDR1 DFQATT, CDR2 SNEGSKA (reference sequence). In nucleotides, the CDR3 is TGCAGTGCTAGGCCGGGACACCCAAACACCGGGGAGCTGTTTTTT. Encoded protein: CSARPGHPNTGELFF.

The rearrangement joins TRBV20-1 to TRBJ1-6; TRBD1 is a possible D gene (6 bases). This CDR3 spans 18 amino acids. V was shortened by 0 bases and J by 4 bases, with 19 bases between the two germline ends. CDR1 is DFQATT, CDR2 SNEGSKA, per germline (reference sequence). The CDR3 loop reads CSARDMRTASSYNSPLHF. In nucleotides, the CDR3 is TGCAGTGCTAGAGATATGCGGACAGCCTCATCATATAATTCACCCCTCCACTTT.

The rearrangement uses TRBV27 and TRBJ1-5; perhaps TRBD1 as D (6 bases). Trimming pared 8 bases from V and 4 bases from J, leaving 18 bases between. The germline V gene encodes CDR1 MNHEY and CDR2 SMNVEV (reference sequence). The CDR3 is 15 residues long. The CDR3 nucleotides read TGTGCCAGCGCTGCCATGGGGGGGCTTAATCAGCCCCAGCATTTT. Amino acid sequence: CASAAMGGLNQPQHF.

The chain carries TRBV2 and TRBJ2-2; TRBD2 matches 7 bases. Per the germline V gene, CDR1 is SNHLY and CDR2 is FYNNEI. The J segment lost 0 bases and the V segment lost 1 base, leaving 11 bases of the junction unmatched. The CDR3 consists of 19 residues. The CDR3 protein is CASSEGLRASGPNTGELFF. The CDR3 nucleotides read TGTGCCAGCAGTGAAGGCCTGAGGGCTAGCGGCCCGAACACCGGGGAGCTGTTTTTT.

The chain couples TRBV12-3 or TRBV12-4 to TRBJ1-6; no firm D call. The V and J ends lost 6 bases and 11 bases respectively, with 14 bases between them. The CDR3 spans 13 residues. In nucleotides, the CDR3 is TGTGCCAGCAGACCTTCAGACCCAACACCCCTCCACTTT. It encodes CASRPSDPTPLHF.

This clonotype was observed at least ten times. The rearrangement uses TRBV14 and TRBJ1-2; 9 nucleotides agree with TRBD1. Germline V CDR1 and CDR2: SGHDN, FVKESK. This CDR3 has 14 residues. J gave up 4 bases and V 4 bases, and 4 bases lay outside the gene matches. In DNA form, the CDR3 reads TGTGCCAGCAGCCGACAGGGGGATTCCTATGGCTACACCTTC. This encodes CASSRQGDSYGYTF.

This clonotype was seen a few times. The chain is built from TRBV6-5 and TRBJ2-5; 12 nucleotides align to TRBD1. The J segment lost 5 bases and the V segment lost 2 bases, leaving 9 bases of the junction unmatched. The CDR3 length is 17 residues. From germline, CDR1 is MNHEY and CDR2 SVGAGI. DNA for the CDR3: TGTGCCAGCAGTTACGCTTCGGGGACAGGGGGCCGGGAGACCCAGTACTTC. As protein: CASSYASGTGGRETQYF.

In this sample, this clonotype turned up many times. The rearrangement uses TRBV7-9 and TRBJ1-2, with D hard to call. From germline, CDR1 is SEHNR and CDR2 FQNEAQ (reference sequence). Trimming shortened V by 4 bases and J by 7 bases, and 13 bases separated the two germline ends. CDR3 length: 13 residues. CDR3: CASSSPGDSGYTF. The CDR3 nucleotides read TGTGCCAGCAGCTCTCCGGGAGACTCTGGCTACACCTTC.

This clonotype was counted ten times or more. V is TRBV20-1 and J is TRBJ2-5; D is unresolved. Germline-derived CDR1 and CDR2 are DFQATT and SNEGSKA (reference sequence). V was pared by 6 bases and J by 5 bases, with 16 bases between. CDR3 size: 13 residues. CDR3 amino acids: CSAPEAPRETQYF. As DNA, the CDR3 is TGCAGTGCCCCCGAGGCTCCTCGGGAGACCCAGTACTTC.

This clonotype came up many times. A junction boundary mismatches the germline segment, possibly from a read error. The chain has TRBV6-5 and TRBJ2-2; D might be TRBD2 (6 bases). From germline, CDR1 is MNHEY and CDR2 SVGAGI. This CDR3 contains 15 residues. The CDR3, as DNA: TGTGCCAGCGGTTATAGGGATAGCGGAACCGGGGAGCTGTTTTTT. It specifies CASGYRDSGTGELFF.

The sample holds a few counts of this clonotype. The V gene is TRBV7-2, the J gene TRBJ1-2; 7 bases are shared with TRBD1. Germline trimming cut 3 bases from V and 6 bases from J; bases unmatched to any gene: 4. Germline V gives CDR1 SGHTA, CDR2 FQGNSA. CDR3 length equals 13 residues. CDR3: CASSLTGTDGYTF. In nucleotides, the CDR3 is TGTGCCAGCAGCTTGACAGGGACCGATGGCTACACCTTC.

The chain carries TRBV2 and TRBJ1-1, with a tentative D call TRBD1 (5 bases). The CDR3 contains 15 residues. In germline, CDR1 is SNHLY, CDR2 FYNNEI. Deletions cut 3 bases from V and 3 bases from J, with 14 bases between. In DNA, the CDR3 is TGTGCCAGCAGTGAGGAAGGGGTGGGGTACACTGAAGCTTTCTTT. Translated, it gives CASSEEGVGYTEAFF.

The V and J genes are TRBV13 and TRBJ1-1, with TRBD1 matching over 12 bases. Germline CDR1 is PRHDT and CDR2 is FYEKMQ (reference sequence). Trimming took 1 base from V and 7 from J; bases not matched to a gene: 7. This CDR3 has 16 residues. The CDR3 coding sequence is TGTGCCAGCAGCTTAGTCTGGGACAGGGGGCGAGTTGAAGCTTTCTTT. This translates into CASSLVWDRGRVEAFF.

V usage is TRBV29-1 and J usage is TRBJ1-2; 7 bases line up with TRBD1. After removal of 1 base from V and 3 bases from J, the junction contained 8 bases not matched to a gene. This CDR3 has 15 residues. Per the germline V gene, CDR1 is SQVTM and CDR2 is ANQGSEA. DNA of the CDR3: TGCAGCGTTGAAGGGTACAGGGGAAAGGACTATGGCTACACCTTC. Encoded protein: CSVEGYRGKDYGYTF.

There are a few counts of this clonotype. The chain carries TRBV6-1 and TRBJ1-2, with 7 bases fitting TRBD1. Trimming took 3 bases from V and 6 from J; bases not matched to a gene: 4. This CDR3 has 13 amino acids. Germline V gene data show CDR1 as MNHNS and CDR2 as SASEGT. The DNA of the CDR3 is TGTGCCAGCAGTGAGACAGGGTATAATGGCTACACCTTC. This sequence encodes CASSETGYNGYTF.

On this clonotype itself: Mismatch with germline at one junction end may stem from a read error. This chain links TRBV11-1 with TRBJ1-2; possibly TRBD1 for D (5 bases). The CDR3 is 16 amino acids. Germline assignment: CDR1 SGHAT and CDR2 FQDESV (reference sequence). CDR3 coding DNA: TGTGCCAGCAGCTTAGCTCGGACGGGGGATAACTATGGCTACAGCTTC. This codes for CASSLARTGDNYGYSF.

This clonotype was counted only a few times. This chain links TRBV30 with TRBJ1-1, with D maybe TRBD1 (6 bases). The CDR3 length is 13 residues. Germline CDR1 is GTSNPN and CDR2 is SVGIG (reference sequence). The V gene lost 4 bases and the J gene lost 4 bases, with 13 bases spanning the gap. The CDR3 spells CAWTGAGATEAFF. DNA for the CDR3: TGTGCCTGGACGGGGGCAGGGGCCACTGAAGCTTTCTTT.

This clonotype was counted many times. The genes are TRBV20-1 and TRBJ2-5; D is tentatively TRBD1 or TRBD2 (6 bases each). V was pared by 6 bases and J by 0 bases, with 17 bases between. CDR1 is DFQATT and CDR2 is SNEGSKA in the germline V gene (reference sequence). This CDR3 has 15 residues. This CDR3 is CSAQTGGTYQETQYF. DNA of the CDR3: TGCAGTGCCCAGACCGGGGGCACGTACCAAGAGACCCAGTACTTC.

This clonotype has a count of ten or more. V and J are TRBV27 and TRBJ1-2; D is uncertain. V lost 3 bases, J lost 2 bases, and 7 bases lay in between. Germline V gene sequence: CDR1 MNHEY, CDR2 SMNVEV (reference sequence). This CDR3 has 13 residues. CDR3 loop: CASSFGRNYGYTF. CDR3 in DNA: TGTGCCAGCAGTTTCGGCAGAAACTATGGCTACACCTTC.

This clonotype appeared a few times. In DNA form, the CDR3 reads TGTGCCAGCAGGACCGACAGGGAAGCCTATGGCTACACCTTC. Translating it yields CASRTDREAYGYTF. The V call is TRBV28, the J call TRBJ1-2; 7 bases are shared with TRBD1. Looked up from germline, CDR1 is MDHEN and CDR2 is SYDVKM. CDR3 length: 14 residues. Unmatched junction bases numbered 8, after V lost 6 bases and J lost 4 bases.

This clonotype turned up a few times. The rearrangement links TRBV10-2 to TRBJ2-7; D is possibly TRBD2 (6 bases). Trimming took 0 bases from V and 2 from J, leaving 11 bases between them. Germline CDR1 WSHSY, CDR2 SAAADI. The CDR3 sequence is 15 residues long. The CDR3 sequence: CASSESWDSTYEQYF. Written as DNA, the CDR3 is TGCGCCAGCAGTGAGTCGTGGGACTCCACCTACGAGCAGTACTTC.

This clonotype was observed many times. V and J are TRBV28 and TRBJ1-1; D gene ambiguous. The ends were cut back, 5 bases at V and 4 bases at J, with 11 bases in the middle. CDR1 is MDHEN, CDR2 SYDVKM, per germline. The length of the CDR3 is 13 residues. The CDR3 is CASSKGMGTEAFF. The CDR3 bases are TGTGCCAGCAGTAAGGGAATGGGCACTGAAGCTTTCTTT. The full variable domain, completed using reference TRBV28 and TRBJ1-1, is DVKVTQSSRYLVKRTGEKVFLECVQDMDHENMFWYRQDPGLGLRLIYFSYDVKMKEKGDIPEGYSVSREKKERFSLILESASTNQTSMYLCASSKGMGTEAFFGQGTRLTVV.